The T cell receptor (beta chain) under discussion was sequenced for a study of T cells in localized non-small cell lung cancer. Study findings and constraints: Longer overall survival associated with higher blood T cell density; shorter survival with higher adjacent-lung clonality. Since sequencing was restricted to only one region of the tumor, intratumor heterogeneity remains a possibility.

Concerning this clone: The antigen remains unidentified.

Sequenced by immunoSEQ multiplex PCR; TCRdb stores in-frame clones only, minus some. The sample shows tens of thousands of clones, about 83% of them seen only once. This TCR derives from a female donor at least 60 years old with stage II squamous cell lung carcinoma. Source: peripheral blood, taken before any cancer treatment.

CDR3 in amino acids: CASSQPGQPNTGELFF. In DNA, the CDR3 is TGTGCCAGCAGCCAACCGGGACAGCCGAACACCGGGGAGCTGTTTTTT. The chain couples TRBV27 to TRBJ2-2, with 7 bases identical to TRBD1. The CDR3 is 16 residues long. V lost 6 bases to trimming and J lost 0 bases; unmatched junction nucleotides: 7. CDR1 is MNHEY, CDR2 SMNVEV, per germline (reference sequence).